This entry lists 25 T cell receptor beta chains sequenced from one sample in a study of blood T cell repertoires in COVID-19. Only in-frame clones appear in the TCRdb table, and some are missing; sequencing was by immunoSEQ multiplex PCR. The sample shows 260,000 or so clones, about 91% of them seen only once. The sequenced sample was PBMCs or T cells enriched from blood (not recorded which). The receptors shown here come from a woman aged 30 to 39 with acute COVID-19.

The V call is TRBV11-3, the J call TRBJ2-7; D gene unclear. CDR3 size: 14 residues. Germline V gene lookup returns CDR1 SGHNT and CDR2 YENEEA. V lost 6 bases and J 2 bases, leaving 14 bases between the germline ends. This chain's CDR3 is CASSLGPGAYEQYF. The CDR3 DNA reads as TGTGCCAGCAGTCTAGGTCCTGGAGCCTACGAGCAGTACTTC. Supplemented by reference TRBV11-3 and TRBJ2-7, the full variable domain reads EAGVVQSPRYKIIEKKQPVAFWCNPISGHNTLYWYLQNLGQGPELLIRYENEEAVDDSQLPKDRFSAERLKGVDSTLKIQPAELGDSAVYLCASSLGPGAYEQYFGPGTRLTVT.

The chain is built from TRBV19 and TRBJ1-1; D possibly corresponds to TRBD1 (5 bases). The CDR3 totals 14 residues. Trimming pared 4 bases from V and 5 bases from J, leaving 14 bases between. The germline CDR1 and CDR2 sequences are LNHDA and SQIVND (reference sequence). CDR3 DNA sequence: TGTGCCAGTAGTAATACGGGGGAGGGTACTGAAGCTTTCTTT. Residues: CASSNTGEGTEAFF.

The genes are TRBV12-3 or TRBV12-4 and TRBJ2-1; weak D call: TRBD1 (5 bases). The V end was cut by 5 bases, the J end by 8 bases, with 10 bases between. The CDR3 is 12 amino acids. The CDR3: CASSQGHYEQFF. CDR3 in DNA: TGTGCCAGCAGTCAAGGACATTATGAGCAGTTCTTC.

The chain joins TRBV19 to TRBJ1-2; 12 bases align to TRBD1. The CDR3 sequence is 14 residues long. The germline V gene has CDR1 LNHDA and CDR2 SQIVND (reference sequence). Trimming cost V 6 bases and J 6 bases; bases outside gene matches: 5. The CDR3 spells CASRFRDRGHGYTF. As DNA, the CDR3 is TGTGCCAGTAGATTCCGGGACAGGGGGCATGGCTACACCTTC.

This clone appeared a single time. The chain employs TRBV10-2 and TRBJ1-6, with D possibly matching TRBD1 (6 bases). Trimming removed 2 bases from V and 9 bases from J, with 17 bases in between. This CDR3 contains 16 residues. The germline CDR1 and CDR2 sequences are WSHSY and SAAADI. The DNA for the CDR3 is TGCGCCAGCAGTGAGCAGGGGAGGGCAATGGGTTCACCCCTCCACTTT. Translation: CASSEQGRAMGSPLHF.

This chain joins TRBV11-2 and TRBJ2-2; 9 bases are a match to TRBD1. The trim removed 5 bases at V and 1 base at J, leaving 2 bases unmatched. The V gene's germline CDR1 is SGHAT and CDR2 FQNNGV. This CDR3 has 15 residues. The CDR3 region is CASSPGQGNTGELFF. Written as DNA, the CDR3 is TGTGCCAGCAGCCCGGGACAGGGGAACACCGGGGAGCTGTTTTTT. Looking up the rest from reference TRBV11-2 and TRBJ2-2 gives the full variable domain: EAGVAQSPRYKIIEKRQSVAFWCNPISGHATLYWYQQILGQGPKLLIQFQNNGVVDDSQLPKDRFSAERLKGVDSTLKIQPAKLEDSAVYLCASSPGQGNTGELFFGEGSRLTVL.

The chain is built from TRBV4-1 and TRBJ2-2; a possible D gene is TRBD1 (6 bases). Between the trimmed V and J ends, which lost 6 bases and 0 bases, there was a span of 11 bases. Germline V gene lookup returns CDR1 MGHRA and CDR2 YSYEKL. This CDR3 spans 15 amino acids. This CDR3 reads CASRQGFANTGELFF. For the CDR3, the DNA is TGCGCCAGCAGACAGGGATTCGCGAACACCGGGGAGCTGTTTTTT.

The DNA for the CDR3 is TGCGCCAGCAGTGAGCGGGGGGTGGGGGGGAGAGAGACCCAGTACTTC. Protein: CASSERGVGGRETQYF. The chain is built from TRBV10-2 and TRBJ2-5; 7 bases align to TRBD2. CDR3 length: 16 residues. V lost 2 bases, J lost 4 bases, and 10 bases stayed unmatched. Germline CDR1 WSHSY, CDR2 SAAADI.

The rearrangement links TRBV11-2 to TRBJ1-6, with D unclear. Trimming removed 5 bases at V and 9 bases at J, with 8 bases between. The CDR3 has 12 residues. Germline lookup yields CDR1 SGHAT and CDR2 FQNNGV. The CDR3 region has the DNA TGTGCCAGCAGCCCCCCTATTTCACCCCTCCACTTT. Translation gives CASSPPISPLHF.

The chain couples TRBV7-9 to TRBJ1-1; D uncertain. The germline V and J ends were trimmed by 5 bases and 5 bases, with 9 bases remaining between them. The germline gives CDR1 SEHNR, CDR2 FQNEAQ (reference sequence). The CDR3 covers 12 residues. The CDR3, as DNA: TGTGCCAGCAGCGAACAGCCGACTGAAGCTTTCTTT. As protein: CASSEQPTEAFF.

The table lists this clone with a few counts. The chain employs TRBV5-4 and TRBJ2-4; TRBD1 is a possible D gene (6 bases). The germline V and J ends were trimmed by 0 bases and 1 base, with 14 bases remaining between them. CDR1 and CDR2 from the germline V gene are SGHNT and YYREEE (reference sequence). The length of the CDR3 is 17 residues. The CDR3 nucleotides are TGTGCCAGCAGCTTGGGGGGACACCTGGGCGCCAAAAACATTCAGTACTTC. This sequence encodes CASSLGGHLGAKNIQYF. The variable domain in full, completed from reference TRBV5-4 and TRBJ2-4, reads ETGVTQSPTHLIKTRGQQVTLRCSSQSGHNTVSWYQQALGQGPQFIFQYYREEENGRGNFPPRFSGLQFPNYSSELNVNALELDDSALYLCASSLGGHLGAKNIQYFGAGTRLSVL.

V usage is TRBV7-2 and J usage is TRBJ2-7, with TRBD1 as a possible D gene (7 bases). Trimming left V 5 bases short and J 1 base short, with 15 bases between. Germline V gives CDR1 SGHTA, CDR2 FQGNSA. This CDR3 spans 15 amino acids. The CDR3 loop reads CASSPQGGLSYEQYF. Written as DNA, the CDR3 is TGTGCCAGCAGCCCGCAGGGGGGCCTTTCCTACGAGCAGTACTTC.

The gene calls are TRBV29-1 and TRBJ1-5, with 10 bases aligning to TRBD1. With 6 bases clipped from V and 7 bases from J, the junction kept 6 bases outside the gene matches. CDR3 length equals 13 residues. Germline loops: CDR1 SQVTM, CDR2 ANQGSEA. The CDR3, as DNA: TGCAGCGTCGGGACAGGGGAAGGACAGCCCCAGCATTTT. Its translation: CSVGTGEGQPQHF.

The chain is built from TRBV24-1 and TRBJ1-2; D might be TRBD1 (6 bases). V lost 2 bases and J lost 4, with 13 bases in between. Germline V gene sequence: CDR1 KGHDR, CDR2 SFDVKD. The CDR3 has 15 amino acids. The CDR3 loop reads CATSDSGDETYGYTF. The CDR3, as DNA: TGTGCCACCAGTGATTCAGGGGATGAAACCTATGGCTACACCTTC.

The chain has TRBV10-2 and TRBJ1-4; no reliable D call. V lost 1 base and J 5 bases, leaving 8 bases between the germline ends. CDR1 is WSHSY, CDR2 SAAADI, per germline. There are 14 residues in the CDR3. CDR3 protein: CASSELVRNEKLFF. The CDR3 DNA sequence: TGCGCCAGCAGTGAGTTAGTACGGAATGAAAAACTGTTTTTT.

This clone was observed a handful of times. The J gene is TRBJ1-1, the V gene TRBV14; D possibly corresponds to TRBD1 (6 bases). The ends were cut back, 1 base at V and 13 bases at J, with 22 bases in the middle. In germline, CDR1 is SGHDN, CDR2 FVKESK. This CDR3 has 15 amino acids. The CDR3 DNA is TGTGCCAGCAGCCAAGGTCGGACAGAAGTTGGATTGGATTTCTTT. Translated, it gives CASSQGRTEVGLDFF. Full variable domain (rest looked up from reference TRBV14 and TRBJ1-1): EAGVTQFPSHSVIEKGQTVTLRCDPISGHDNLYWYRRVMGKEIKFLLHFVKESKQDESGMPNNRFLAERTGGTYSTLKVQPAELEDSGVYFCASSQGRTEVGLDFFGQGTRLTVV.

The chain couples TRBV10-3 to TRBJ2-1; 9 nucleotides agree with TRBD1. From germline, CDR1 is ENHRY and CDR2 SYGVKD. The CDR3 extends over 15 amino acids. V lost 3 bases to trimming and J lost 7 bases; unmatched junction nucleotides: 7. DNA for the CDR3: TGTGCCATCAGTGACCCTTGGACAGGGGAGAATGAGCAGTTCTTC. Encoded protein: CAISDPWTGENEQFF.

The rearrangement uses TRBV7-2 and TRBJ1-3; D gene ambiguous. Germline loops: CDR1 SGHTA, CDR2 FQGNSA. V lost 0 bases and J lost 0, with 9 bases in between. The CDR3 is made up of 16 amino acids. The CDR3 loop is CASSLALRDSGNTIYF. The CDR3 region has the DNA TGTGCCAGCAGCTTAGCGCTGAGAGACTCTGGAAACACCATATATTTT.

This chain links TRBV6-6 with TRBJ2-1; 9 nucleotides align to TRBD2. The V segment lost 0 bases and the J segment 9 bases; nucleotides outside the gene matches: 9. The CDR3 has 16 amino acids. The germline V gene has CDR1 MNHNY and CDR2 SVGAGI (reference sequence). CDR3 nucleotide sequence: TGTGCCAGCAGTTACTCAGCCAGCGGGGGGCCGGGTGAGCAGTTCTTC. Its translation: CASSYSASGGPGEQFF.

V gene TRBV6-5 combines with J gene TRBJ1-4, with 8 bases identical to TRBD1. Germline V lookup: CDR1 MNHEY, CDR2 SVGAGI. Trimming at V came to 6 bases and at J to 6 bases, leaving 6 bases not matched to a gene. The CDR3 sequence is 14 residues long. The DNA for the CDR3 is TGTGCCAGCAGCCGGACAGGGATGGATGAAAAACTGTTTTTT. This encodes CASSRTGMDEKLFF.

The chain couples TRBV7-2 to TRBJ1-2, with no clear D. CDR1 is SGHTA, CDR2 FQGNSA, per germline. This CDR3 is 15 amino acids long. With 1 base removed from V and 0 bases from J, the gap between germline ends came to 9 bases. Here the CDR3 reads CASSLGPSSNYGYTF. CDR3 bases: TGTGCCAGCAGCTTAGGTCCCTCCTCTAACTATGGCTACACCTTC.

About this clone: This CDR3 is also generated by other DNA sequences in the sample. The chain recombines TRBV5-4 with TRBJ2-1; TRBD1 might be the D (6 bases). V was shortened by 2 bases and J by 0 bases, with 9 bases between the two germline ends. Germline CDR1 and CDR2: SGHNT and YYREEE (reference sequence). This CDR3 comprises 15 residues. CDR3 region: CASSLRGSSYNEQFF. DNA for the CDR3: TGTGCCAGCAGCTTAAGGGGGAGCTCCTACAATGAGCAGTTCTTC.

The gene calls are TRBV12-3 or TRBV12-4 and TRBJ1-5; D is uncertain. V was clipped by 4 bases and J by 5 bases, with 9 bases between them. The CDR3 consists of 13 residues. DNA of the CDR3: TGTGCCAGCAGTTCCCAGGTCTATCAGCCCCAGCATTTT. Protein: CASSSQVYQPQHF.

This rearrangement joins TRBV6-5 to TRBJ1-2, with D perhaps matching TRBD1 (5 bases). The CDR3 consists of 11 residues. Per germline, CDR1 MNHEY and CDR2 SVGAGI. The V gene lost 7 bases and the J gene lost 7 bases, with 10 bases spanning the gap. The CDR3 loop is CASTGGSGYTF. The CDR3, as DNA: TGTGCCAGCACGGGGGGGAGTGGCTACACCTTC.

The V call is TRBV19, the J call TRBJ1-2; D ambiguous. CDR3 length: 12 amino acids. CDR1 is LNHDA and CDR2 is SQIVND in the germline V gene (reference sequence). The CDR3 spells CATTGLNYGYTF. As DNA, the CDR3 is TGTGCTACCACGGGTCTTAACTATGGCTACACCTTC.